Reported below is one TCR beta chain. Its cognate antigen is unknown. This sample was taken from a study of shared clonotypes between healthy human individuals. Overall study: Donor composition was a couple of women and a few men, aged 18 to 49. Each donor contributed plates that comprised three CD4 naive, three CD4 memory, two CD8 naive and one CD8 memory. General study findings and limits: About 5% of naive CD4 clonotypes were common to a few donors.

Repertoires were generated with immunoSEQ multiplex PCR, while TCRdb's copy carries only in-frame clones and drops some. The table records approximately 2.5 million clones, around 90% of them present only once. Germline V lookup: CDR1 SGHDN, CDR2 FVKESK. The CDR3 loop spans 13 amino acids. Germline trimming cut 6 bases from V and 6 bases from J; bases unmatched to any gene: 7. Sequences were obtained from naive CD4+ T cells sorted from blood. Subset meaning: CD45RA+ positively selected. J is TRBJ1-2 and V is TRBV14, with 7 bases identical to TRBD1. The sequence was collected from a man aged 18-30 years in good health. CDR3 residues: CASREGARDGYTF. CDR3 coding DNA: TGTGCCAGCAGAGAGGGGGCCAGGGATGGCTACACCTTC.